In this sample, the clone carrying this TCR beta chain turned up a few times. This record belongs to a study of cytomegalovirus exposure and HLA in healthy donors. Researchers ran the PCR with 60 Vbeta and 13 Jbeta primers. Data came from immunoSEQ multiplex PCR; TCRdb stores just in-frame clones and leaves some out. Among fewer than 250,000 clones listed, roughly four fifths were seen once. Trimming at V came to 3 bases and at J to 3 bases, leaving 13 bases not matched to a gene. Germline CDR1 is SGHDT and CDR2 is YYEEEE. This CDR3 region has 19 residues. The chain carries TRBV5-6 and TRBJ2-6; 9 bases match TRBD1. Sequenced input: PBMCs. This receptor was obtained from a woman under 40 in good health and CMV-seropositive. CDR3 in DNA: TGTGCCAGCAGCTCCCCCCATGGGACAGGGTGGTATGGGGCCAACGTCCTGACTTTC. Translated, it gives CASSSPHGTGWYGANVLTF.